A selection of T cell receptor beta chains follows, all from one sample in a study of blood T cell repertoires in COVID-19. Assay: immunoSEQ multiplex PCR; the TCRdb copy retains only in-frame clones and omits some. The sample has some 150,000 clones; approximately 80% are singletons. Sequenced input: peripheral blood. The origin of the receptors is a man between 60 and 70 years old with acute or convalescent COVID-19. Each CDR3 is given with its conserved first and last residue. The order of the fields is J gene, D gene, clone size, V gene, CDR3 protein, CDR3 DNA. D genes are given only for firm matches. A clone size is listed for some rows: how often the clone was seen (once, few, many), or a class if it is expanded.

j_gene: TRBJ1-5
d_gene: TRBD1
abundance: NA
v_gene: TRBV19
CDR3aa: CASSQQGGNQPQHF
CDR3nt: TGTGCCAGTAGCCAACAGGGGGGCAATCAGCCCCAGCATTTT

j_gene: TRBJ2-3
d_gene: NA
abundance: NA
v_gene: TRBV10-3
CDR3aa: CAISVAEITDTQYF
CDR3nt: TGTGCCATCAGTGTAGCGGAGATCACAGATACGCAGTATTTT

j_gene: TRBJ2-2
d_gene: TRBD1
abundance: NA
v_gene: TRBV18
CDR3aa: CASSPQTGATGELFF
CDR3nt: TGTGCCAGCTCACCACAGACAGGGGCGACCGGGGAGCTGTTTTTT

j_gene: TRBJ2-5
d_gene: TRBD2
abundance: NA
v_gene: TRBV3-1/TRBV3-2
CDR3aa: CASSQGLSGNLGETQYF
CDR3nt: TGTGCCAGCAGCCAAGGGCTTAGCGGGAACTTGGGAGAGACCCAGTACTTC

j_gene: TRBJ2-5
d_gene: NA
abundance: NA
v_gene: TRBV19
CDR3aa: CASRPDSRLYQETQYF
CDR3nt: TGTGCCAGTAGGCCTGACAGTAGATTGTACCAAGAGACCCAGTACTTC

j_gene: TRBJ2-2
d_gene: NA
abundance: NA
v_gene: TRBV7-2
CDR3aa: CASSFPTSTIVTGELFF
CDR3nt: TGTGCCAGCAGCTTTCCAACAAGCACTATAGTCACCGGGGAGCTGTTTTTT

j_gene: TRBJ1-1
d_gene: NA
abundance: NA
v_gene: TRBV6-5
CDR3aa: CASRQGGEAFF
CDR3nt: TGTGCCAGCAGGCAGGGCGGTGAAGCTTTCTTT

j_gene: TRBJ2-7
d_gene: TRBD2
abundance: NA
v_gene: TRBV4-3
CDR3aa: CASSQDHLGGGAEQYF
CDR3nt: TGCGCCAGCAGCCAAGATCACTTGGGCGGGGGGGCCGAGCAGTACTTC

j_gene: TRBJ2-5
d_gene: TRBD1
abundance: NA
v_gene: TRBV29-1
CDR3aa: CSVADRGREETQYF
CDR3nt: TGCAGCGTTGCCGACAGGGGGAGGGAAGAGACCCAGTACTTC

j_gene: TRBJ2-5
d_gene: TRBD1
abundance: NA
v_gene: TRBV4-1
CDR3aa: CASSQDPGGLGETQYF
CDR3nt: TGCGCCAGCAGCCAAGACCCAGGGGGCCTCGGAGAGACCCAGTACTTC

j_gene: TRBJ1-2
d_gene: NA
abundance: NA
v_gene: TRBV29-1
CDR3aa: CSVEQGRGYTF
CDR3nt: TGCAGCGTTGAACAGGGTCGTGGCTACACCTTC

j_gene: TRBJ2-7
d_gene: TRBD2
abundance: NA
v_gene: TRBV6-1
CDR3aa: CASSGTSGRRGSYEQYF
CDR3nt: TGTGCCAGCAGTGGGACTAGCGGGAGGAGGGGTTCCTACGAGCAGTACTTC

j_gene: TRBJ1-1
d_gene: TRBD1
abundance: few
v_gene: TRBV5-1
CDR3aa: CASSPGQGLMNTEAFF
CDR3nt: TGCGCCAGCAGCCCCGGACAGGGACTAATGAACACTGAAGCTTTCTTT

j_gene: TRBJ1-3
d_gene: NA
abundance: NA
v_gene: TRBV12-5
CDR3aa: CASELAGKAGNTIYF
CDR3nt: TGTGCTAGTGAACTGGCGGGTAAAGCTGGAAACACCATATATTTT

j_gene: TRBJ1-2
d_gene: NA
abundance: NA
v_gene: TRBV12-5
CDR3aa: CASGLGLSGYTF
CDR3nt: TGTGCTAGTGGTTTGGGACTATCTGGCTACACCTTC

j_gene: TRBJ2-7
d_gene: TRBD1
abundance: NA
v_gene: TRBV6-5
CDR3aa: CASSGTGTTYEQYF
CDR3nt: TGTGCCAGCAGCGGGACAGGGACGACCTACGAGCAGTACTTC

j_gene: TRBJ1-5
d_gene: NA
abundance: NA
v_gene: TRBV28
CDR3aa: CASSLPDSFGNQPQHF
CDR3nt: TGTGCCAGCAGTTTGCCGGACAGTTTCGGCAATCAGCCCCAGCATTTT

j_gene: TRBJ1-2
d_gene: TRBD1
abundance: NA
v_gene: TRBV28
CDR3aa: CASSSGGEGTGWGYTF
CDR3nt: TGTGCCAGCAGTTCAGGGGGAGAAGGGACAGGCTGGGGCTACACCTTC

j_gene: TRBJ1-3
d_gene: NA
abundance: NA
v_gene: TRBV9
CDR3aa: CASSALDRRSGNTIYF
CDR3nt: TGTGCCAGCAGTGCCCTAGACAGGCGCTCTGGAAACACCATATATTTT

j_gene: TRBJ2-5
d_gene: NA
abundance: once
v_gene: TRBV9
CDR3aa: CASGHPPSETQYF
CDR3nt: TGTGCCAGCGGACACCCTCCAAGCGAGACCCAGTACTTC

j_gene: TRBJ2-5
d_gene: NA
abundance: NA
v_gene: TRBV18
CDR3aa: CASSPIQGRAEETQYF
CDR3nt: TGTGCCAGCTCACCAATCCAGGGGAGAGCTGAAGAGACCCAGTACTTC

j_gene: TRBJ2-4
d_gene: NA
abundance: NA
v_gene: TRBV30
CDR3aa: CAWSRGFSNIQYF
CDR3nt: TGTGCCTGGAGTAGGGGATTTTCGAACATTCAGTACTTC

j_gene: TRBJ2-2
d_gene: NA
abundance: NA
v_gene: TRBV7-3
CDR3aa: CASSVTGGAGELFF
CDR3nt: TGTGCCAGCAGCGTCACGGGTGGTGCCGGGGAGCTGTTTTTT

j_gene: TRBJ2-3
d_gene: TRBD2
abundance: NA
v_gene: TRBV7-2
CDR3aa: CASSLAFSGATQYF
CDR3nt: TGTGCCAGCAGCTTAGCTTTTAGCGGGGCTACGCAGTATTTT

j_gene: TRBJ2-2
d_gene: TRBD1
abundance: NA
v_gene: TRBV24-1
CDR3aa: CATRQGNTGELFF
CDR3nt: TGTGCCACAAGACAGGGGAACACCGGGGAGCTGTTTTTT

j_gene: TRBJ1-1
d_gene: NA
abundance: NA
v_gene: TRBV19
CDR3aa: CASSAGAFMNTEAFF
CDR3nt: TGTGCCAGTAGTGCAGGGGCGTTCATGAACACTGAAGCTTTCTTT

j_gene: TRBJ1-5
d_gene: NA
abundance: NA
v_gene: TRBV28
CDR3aa: CASSFRMGNQPQHF
CDR3nt: TGTGCCAGCAGTTTCAGAATGGGCAATCAGCCCCAGCATTTT

j_gene: TRBJ2-7
d_gene: NA
abundance: NA
v_gene: TRBV21-1
CDR3aa: CASSLSGGFRVGVDEQYF
CDR3nt: TGTGCCAGCAGCCTCTCCGGTGGATTCAGGGTCGGAGTAGACGAGCAGTACTTC

j_gene: TRBJ1-1
d_gene: TRBD1
abundance: NA
v_gene: TRBV7-3
CDR3aa: CASSPDRVAEAFF
CDR3nt: TGTGCCAGCAGCCCGGACAGGGTGGCTGAAGCTTTCTTT

j_gene: TRBJ1-4
d_gene: NA
abundance: NA
v_gene: TRBV6-5
CDR3aa: CASSWGLGEKLFF
CDR3nt: TGTGCCAGCAGTTGGGGCCTAGGGGAAAAACTGTTTTTT

j_gene: TRBJ2-7
d_gene: NA
abundance: few
v_gene: TRBV2
CDR3aa: CASSAQGTTYEQYF
CDR3nt: TGTGCCAGCAGTGCACAGGGCACGACCTACGAGCAGTACTTC

j_gene: TRBJ2-7
d_gene: TRBD2
abundance: NA
v_gene: TRBV28
CDR3aa: CASSPIGAGGWYEQYF
CDR3nt: TGTGCCAGCAGTCCGATTGGGGCGGGAGGATGGTACGAGCAGTACTTC

j_gene: TRBJ1-6
d_gene: NA
abundance: NA
v_gene: TRBV5-1
CDR3aa: CASSLEQNSPLHF
CDR3nt: TGCGCCAGCAGCTTGGAACAGAATTCACCCCTCCACTTT

j_gene: TRBJ1-2
d_gene: TRBD1
abundance: NA
v_gene: TRBV23-1
CDR3aa: CASTRDRVPLCYTF
CDR3nt: TGCGCCAGCACGAGGGACAGGGTCCCTTTATGCTACACCTTC

j_gene: TRBJ2-7
d_gene: TRBD1
abundance: NA
v_gene: TRBV28
CDR3aa: CASSGRTGGYYEQYF
CDR3nt: TGTGCCAGCAGTGGCAGGACAGGGGGGTACTACGAGCAGTACTTC

j_gene: TRBJ2-1
d_gene: TRBD2
abundance: NA
v_gene: TRBV7-2
CDR3aa: CASSLSGRAPGEQFF
CDR3nt: TGTGCCAGCAGCTTAAGCGGGAGGGCCCCAGGGGAGCAGTTCTTC

j_gene: TRBJ1-4
d_gene: NA
abundance: NA
v_gene: TRBV7-6
CDR3aa: CASSLSSAVREKLFF
CDR3nt: TGTGCCAGCAGCTTATCTTCCGCGGTACGTGAAAAACTGTTTTTT

j_gene: TRBJ2-1
d_gene: NA
abundance: NA
v_gene: TRBV7-9
CDR3aa: CASSGGSRTDNEQFF
CDR3nt: TGTGCCAGCTCCGGTGGGAGCCGGACGGACAATGAGCAGTTCTTC

j_gene: TRBJ1-2
d_gene: NA
abundance: NA
v_gene: TRBV2
CDR3aa: CASSALQGNGYTF
CDR3nt: TGTGCCAGCAGTGCATTGCAGGGGAATGGCTACACCTTC

j_gene: TRBJ1-2
d_gene: NA
abundance: NA
v_gene: TRBV7-9
CDR3aa: CASSLGGTDYGYTF
CDR3nt: TGTGCCAGCAGCTTAGGAGGCACTGACTATGGCTACACCTTC

j_gene: TRBJ2-1
d_gene: TRBD1
abundance: NA
v_gene: TRBV5-4
CDR3aa: CASSFQPTGAGGEQFF
CDR3nt: TGTGCCAGCAGCTTCCAACCGACAGGGGCAGGAGGTGAGCAGTTCTTC

j_gene: TRBJ1-2
d_gene: TRBD1
abundance: few
v_gene: TRBV5-1
CDR3aa: CASSLARDRVHGYTF
CDR3nt: TGCGCCAGCAGCTTGGCCAGGGACAGGGTTCATGGCTACACCTTC

j_gene: TRBJ1-2
d_gene: NA
abundance: NA
v_gene: TRBV19
CDR3aa: CASRGIQQSILNYGYTF
CDR3nt: TGTGCCAGTAGAGGTATTCAACAGTCAATACTGAACTATGGCTACACCTTC

j_gene: TRBJ2-3
d_gene: NA
abundance: NA
v_gene: TRBV27
CDR3aa: CASSSSLGRRTDTQYF
CDR3nt: TGTGCCAGCAGTTCCTCCTTAGGGAGACGGACAGATACGCAGTATTTT

j_gene: TRBJ2-5
d_gene: TRBD2
abundance: NA
v_gene: TRBV18
CDR3aa: CASSPRLAGGQETQYF
CDR3nt: TGTGCCAGCTCACCTAGACTAGCGGGAGGACAAGAGACCCAGTACTTC

j_gene: TRBJ1-5
d_gene: TRBD1
abundance: NA
v_gene: TRBV12-5
CDR3aa: CASGQGALFNQPQHF
CDR3nt: TGTGCTAGTGGCCAGGGGGCACTTTTCAATCAGCCCCAGCATTTT

j_gene: TRBJ1-3
d_gene: TRBD1
abundance: NA
v_gene: TRBV15
CDR3aa: CATSRDRSFSGNTIYF
CDR3nt: TGTGCCACCAGCAGGGACAGGTCGTTCTCTGGAAACACCATATATTTT

j_gene: TRBJ2-5
d_gene: NA
abundance: NA
v_gene: TRBV5-6
CDR3aa: CASSRIDQETQYF
CDR3nt: TGTGCCAGCAGTCGAATAGACCAAGAGACCCAGTACTTC

j_gene: TRBJ1-4
d_gene: NA
abundance: once
v_gene: TRBV4-2
CDR3aa: CASSQDRGGATNEKLFF
CDR3nt: TGTGCCAGCAGCCAAGACAGGGGAGGGGCCACTAATGAAAAACTGTTTTTT